This entry features one TCR beta chain sequence. The antigen is undetermined. This record comes from a study of CD8 T cells in Susac syndrome. Study conclusions and caveats: Regarding the TCR sequencing and HLA analysis, the study admitted that a relatively small number of individuals were involved.

High-throughput TCR beta sequencing covered peripheral CD8+ and CD4+ T cells. The RNA, roughly 0.5 to 1 ug, was put through reverse transcription using random hexamers. MiXCR, run by TCRdb on the immunoSEQ multiplex PCR reads, gives a single entry per CDR3 protein. Among about 200,000 distinct CDR3 sequences listed, roughly 94% were seen once. The receptor comes from a human donor with multiple sclerosis. Sequenced material: CD4+ T cells from PBMCs.

The CDR3 sequence is CASSVGQAIYGYTF. CDR3 nucleotides: TGTGCCAGCAGTGTAGGGCAGGCGATTTATGGCTACACCTTC. The chain recombines TRBV2 with TRBJ1-2; D remains ambiguous. The CDR3 has 14 amino acids. The ends were cut back, 4 bases at V and 5 bases at J, with 14 bases in the middle. Germline assignment: CDR1 SNHLY and CDR2 FYNNEI. Based on the CDR3 plus reference TRBV2 and TRBJ1-2, the full variable domain is EPEVTQTPSHQVTQMGQEVILRCVPISNHLYFYWYRQILGQKVEFLVSFYNNEISEKSEIFDDQFSVERPDGSNFTLKIRSTKLEDSAMYFCASSVGQAIYGYTFGSGTRLTVV.